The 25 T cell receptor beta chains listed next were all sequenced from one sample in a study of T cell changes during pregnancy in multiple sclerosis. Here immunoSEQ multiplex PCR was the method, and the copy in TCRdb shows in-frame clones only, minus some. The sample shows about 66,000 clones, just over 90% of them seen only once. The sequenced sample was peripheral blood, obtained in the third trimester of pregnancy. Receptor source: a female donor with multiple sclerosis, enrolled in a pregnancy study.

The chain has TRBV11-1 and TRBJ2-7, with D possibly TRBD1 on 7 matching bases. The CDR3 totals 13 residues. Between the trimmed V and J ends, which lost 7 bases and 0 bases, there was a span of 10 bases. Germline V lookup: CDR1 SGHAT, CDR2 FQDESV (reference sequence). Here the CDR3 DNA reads TGTGCCAGCACGCGGGACAGCTCCTACGAGCAGTACTTC. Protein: CASTRDSSYEQYF. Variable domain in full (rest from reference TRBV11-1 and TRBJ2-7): EAEVAQSPRYKITEKSQAVAFWCDPISGHATLYWYRQILGQGPELLVQFQDESVVDDSQLPKDRFSAERLKGVDSTLKIQPAELGDSAMYLCASTRDSSYEQYFGPGTRLTVT.

The CDR3 loop reads CASRRGWGVYEQYF. As DNA, the CDR3 is TGTGCCAGCAGAAGGGGTTGGGGTGTCTACGAGCAGTACTTC. This rearrangement joins TRBV6-5 to TRBJ2-7; maybe TRBD1 (5 bases). The V gene's germline CDR1 is MNHEY and CDR2 SVGAGI. V was cut by 6 bases and J by 3 bases, with 15 bases left in between. The CDR3 contains 14 residues.

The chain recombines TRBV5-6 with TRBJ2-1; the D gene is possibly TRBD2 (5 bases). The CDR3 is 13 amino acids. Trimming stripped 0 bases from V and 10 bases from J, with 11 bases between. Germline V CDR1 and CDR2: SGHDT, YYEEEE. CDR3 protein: CASSLAGSGEQFF. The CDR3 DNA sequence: TGTGCCAGCAGCTTGGCGGGGAGTGGCGAGCAGTTCTTC.

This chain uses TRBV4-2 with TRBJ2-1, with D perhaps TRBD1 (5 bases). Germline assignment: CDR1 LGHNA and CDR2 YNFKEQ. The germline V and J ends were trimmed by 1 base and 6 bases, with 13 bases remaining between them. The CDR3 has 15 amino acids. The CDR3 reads CASSQVTGRRNEQFF. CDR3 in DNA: TGTGCCAGCAGCCAAGTCACAGGACGGCGCAATGAGCAGTTCTTC.

The CDR3 loop reads CASSLVAGPPTGEQYF. CDR3 sequence (DNA): TGCGCCAGCAGCTTGGTGGCGGGACCTCCTACGGGCGAGCAGTACTTC. The V call is TRBV5-1, the J call TRBJ2-7; D is possibly TRBD2 (6 bases). Trimming left V 0 bases short and J 6 bases short, with 19 bases between. Germline V CDR1 and CDR2: SGHRS, YFSETQ. This CDR3 region has 16 residues.

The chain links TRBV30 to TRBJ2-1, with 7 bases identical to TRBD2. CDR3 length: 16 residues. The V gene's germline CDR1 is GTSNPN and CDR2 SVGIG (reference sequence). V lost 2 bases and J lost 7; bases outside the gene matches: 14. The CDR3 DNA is TGTGCCTGGAGTCGTAGATTGGGGGAGGGTAGTAATGAGCAGTTCTTC. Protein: CAWSRRLGEGSNEQFF.

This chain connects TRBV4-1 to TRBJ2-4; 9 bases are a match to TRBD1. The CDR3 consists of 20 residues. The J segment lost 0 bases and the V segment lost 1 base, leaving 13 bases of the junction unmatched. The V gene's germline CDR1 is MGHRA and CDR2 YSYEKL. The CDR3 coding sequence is TGCGCCAGCAGCCAAGGGGGAAAGGGACAGGGCCTTCTAGCCAAAAACATTCAGTACTTC. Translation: CASSQGGKGQGLLAKNIQYF.

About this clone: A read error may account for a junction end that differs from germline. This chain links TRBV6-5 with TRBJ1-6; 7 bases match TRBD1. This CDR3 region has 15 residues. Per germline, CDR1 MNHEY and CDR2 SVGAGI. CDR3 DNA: TGTGCCAGCATAAGACAGGGCTCCAATAATTCACCCCTCCACTTT. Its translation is CASIRQGSNNSPLHF.

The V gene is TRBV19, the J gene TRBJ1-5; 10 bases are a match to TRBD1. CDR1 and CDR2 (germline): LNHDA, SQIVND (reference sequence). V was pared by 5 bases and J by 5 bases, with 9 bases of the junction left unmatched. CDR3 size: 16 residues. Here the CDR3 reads CASSPKTGGFDQPQHF. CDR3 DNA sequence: TGTGCCAGTAGTCCTAAGACAGGGGGCTTCGATCAGCCCCAGCATTTT.

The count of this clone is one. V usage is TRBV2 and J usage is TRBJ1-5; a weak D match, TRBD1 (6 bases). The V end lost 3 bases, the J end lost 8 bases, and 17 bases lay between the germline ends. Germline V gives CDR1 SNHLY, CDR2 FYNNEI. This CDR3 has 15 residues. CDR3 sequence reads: CASSDTGAGAKPQHF. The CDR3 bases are TGTGCCAGCAGTGACACCGGGGCAGGGGCGAAGCCCCAGCATTTT.

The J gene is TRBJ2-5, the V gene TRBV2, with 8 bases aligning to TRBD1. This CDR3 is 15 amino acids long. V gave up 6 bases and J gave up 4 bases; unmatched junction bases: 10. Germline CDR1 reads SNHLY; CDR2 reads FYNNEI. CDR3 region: CASRGLWTGRETQYF. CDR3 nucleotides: TGTGCCAGCAGGGGACTTTGGACAGGGAGAGAGACCCAGTACTTC.

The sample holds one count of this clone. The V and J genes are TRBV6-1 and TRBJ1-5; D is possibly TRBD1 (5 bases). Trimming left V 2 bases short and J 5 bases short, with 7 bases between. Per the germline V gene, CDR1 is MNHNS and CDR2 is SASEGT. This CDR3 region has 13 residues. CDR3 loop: CASSEQGDQPQHF. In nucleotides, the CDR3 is TGTGCCAGCAGTGAACAGGGTGATCAGCCCCAGCATTTT.

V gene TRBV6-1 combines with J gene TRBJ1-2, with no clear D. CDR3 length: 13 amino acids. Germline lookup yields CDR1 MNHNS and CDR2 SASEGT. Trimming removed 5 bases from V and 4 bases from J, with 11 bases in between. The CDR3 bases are TGTGCCAGCAGTCTTGGTACTAGCTATGGCTACACCTTC. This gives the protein CASSLGTSYGYTF.

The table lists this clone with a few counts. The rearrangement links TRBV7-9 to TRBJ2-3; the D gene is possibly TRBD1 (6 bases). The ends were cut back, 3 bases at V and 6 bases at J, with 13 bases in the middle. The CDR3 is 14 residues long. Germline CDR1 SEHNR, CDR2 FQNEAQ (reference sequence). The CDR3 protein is CASSFGTTRDTQYF. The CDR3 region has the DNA TGTGCCAGCAGCTTCGGGACAACCCGCGATACGCAGTATTTT.

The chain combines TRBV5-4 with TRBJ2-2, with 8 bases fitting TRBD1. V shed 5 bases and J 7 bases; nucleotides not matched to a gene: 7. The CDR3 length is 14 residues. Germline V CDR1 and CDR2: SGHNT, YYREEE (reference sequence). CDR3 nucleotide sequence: TGTGCCAGCAGGGTGACAGGGGCGGGCGGGGAGCTGTTTTTT. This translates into CASRVTGAGGELFF.

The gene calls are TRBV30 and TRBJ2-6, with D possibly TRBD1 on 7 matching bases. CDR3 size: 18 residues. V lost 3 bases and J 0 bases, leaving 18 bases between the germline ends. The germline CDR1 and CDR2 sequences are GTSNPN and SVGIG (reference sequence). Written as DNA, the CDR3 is TGTGCCTGGAGGGAGGGACAGCTAATATACTCTGGGGCCAACGTCCTGACTTTC. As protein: CAWREGQLIYSGANVLTF.

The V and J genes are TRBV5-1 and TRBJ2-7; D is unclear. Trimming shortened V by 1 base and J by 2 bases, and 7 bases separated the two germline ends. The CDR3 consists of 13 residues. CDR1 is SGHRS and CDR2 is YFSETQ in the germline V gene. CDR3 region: CASSLPHTYEQYF. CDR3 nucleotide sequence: TGCGCCAGCAGCTTGCCACATACCTACGAGCAGTACTTC.

In DNA, the CDR3 is TGTGCCAGCAGCAAAGACGACAGGGGGTATAGTTCACCCCTCCACTTT. Protein: CASSKDDRGYSSPLHF. The rearrangement joins TRBV21-1 to TRBJ1-6; TRBD1 is the table's D call, not checked against the DNA. TRBV21-1 has pseudogene status. The CDR3 length is 16 residues.

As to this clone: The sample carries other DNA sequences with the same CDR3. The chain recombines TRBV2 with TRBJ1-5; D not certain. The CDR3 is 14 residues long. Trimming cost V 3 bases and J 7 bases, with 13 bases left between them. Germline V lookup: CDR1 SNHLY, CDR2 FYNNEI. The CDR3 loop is CASSDRGNGQPQHF. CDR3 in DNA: TGTGCCAGCAGTGATCGGGGTAACGGCCAGCCCCAGCATTTT. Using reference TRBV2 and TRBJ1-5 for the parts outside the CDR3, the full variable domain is EPEVTQTPSHQVTQMGQEVILRCVPISNHLYFYWYRQILGQKVEFLVSFYNNEISEKSEIFDDQFSVERPDGSNFTLKIRSTKLEDSAMYFCASSDRGNGQPQHFGDGTRLSIL.

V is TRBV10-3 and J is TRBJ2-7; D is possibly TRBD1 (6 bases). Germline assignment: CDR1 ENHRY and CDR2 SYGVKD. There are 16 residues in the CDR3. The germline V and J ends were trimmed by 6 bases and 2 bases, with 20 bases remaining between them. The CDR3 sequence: CAIRDSSRVGTYEQYF. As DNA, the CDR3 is TGTGCCATCAGGGACAGTTCAAGGGTCGGGACCTACGAGCAGTACTTC.

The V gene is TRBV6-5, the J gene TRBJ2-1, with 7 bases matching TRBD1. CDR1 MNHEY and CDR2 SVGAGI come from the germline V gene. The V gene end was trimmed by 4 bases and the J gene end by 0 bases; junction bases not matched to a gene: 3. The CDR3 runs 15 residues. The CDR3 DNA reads TGTGCCAGCAGTTGGACAGGAAACTCCTACAATGAGCAGTTCTTC. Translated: CASSWTGNSYNEQFF.

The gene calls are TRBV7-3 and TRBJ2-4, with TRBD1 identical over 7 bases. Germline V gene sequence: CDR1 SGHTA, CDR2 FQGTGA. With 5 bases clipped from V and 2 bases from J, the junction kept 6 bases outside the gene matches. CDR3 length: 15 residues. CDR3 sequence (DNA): TGTGCCAGCAGCCCCTTACAGGGGCCCAAAAACATTCAGTACTTC. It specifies CASSPLQGPKNIQYF.

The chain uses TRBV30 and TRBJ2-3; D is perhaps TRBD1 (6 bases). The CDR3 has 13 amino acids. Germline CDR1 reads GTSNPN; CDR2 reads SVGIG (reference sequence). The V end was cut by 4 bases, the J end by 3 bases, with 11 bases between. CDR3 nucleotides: TGTGCCTGGAATCCCGGACAGACAGATACGCAGTATTTT. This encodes CAWNPGQTDTQYF.

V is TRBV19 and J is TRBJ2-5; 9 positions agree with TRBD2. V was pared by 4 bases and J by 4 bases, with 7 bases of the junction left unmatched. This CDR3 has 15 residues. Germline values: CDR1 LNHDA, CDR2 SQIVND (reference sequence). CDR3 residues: CASSTMTSGGETQYF. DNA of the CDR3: TGTGCCAGTAGTACGATGACTAGCGGAGGAGAGACCCAGTACTTC.

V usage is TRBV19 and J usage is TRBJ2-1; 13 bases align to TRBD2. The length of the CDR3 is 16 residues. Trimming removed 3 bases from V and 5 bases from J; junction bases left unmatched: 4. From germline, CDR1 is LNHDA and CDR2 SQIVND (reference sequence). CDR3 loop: CASSMLLAGGNNEQFF. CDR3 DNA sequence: TGTGCCAGTAGTATGCTACTAGCGGGAGGGAACAATGAGCAGTTCTTC.